One sample yielded the 10 T cell receptor beta chains listed below, sequenced in a study of CD8+ T cells in alopecia areata. Treatment of the sample: oral pan-JAK inhibitor, 5-10 mg twice daily. Extraction of RNA preceded its reverse transcription into cDNA, which served as the sequencing template. TCRdb keeps only in-frame clones here, not all; method: immunoSEQ multiplex PCR. This table holds 130,000 or so clones, 61% found once. The specimen was CD4+ T cells sorted from blood, collected at week 4, from a patient treated with tofacitinib. All receptors derive from a human donor with alopecia areata.

As for this clone: Other DNA sequences of this sample code for an identical CDR3. The CDR3 protein is CASSYSLNSNQPQHF. The CDR3, as DNA: TGTGCCAGCAGTTACAGCCTTAATAGCAATCAGCCCCAGCATTTT. This rearrangement joins TRBV6-5 to TRBJ1-5; D uncertain. The CDR3 is made up of 15 amino acids. Germline lookup yields CDR1 MNHEY and CDR2 SVGAGI. Trimming removed 2 bases from V and 0 bases from J, with 8 bases in between.

This clone was detected a few times. The chain employs TRBV7-2 and TRBJ1-1, with a tentative D call TRBD1 (5 bases). The V gene lost 2 bases and the J gene lost 0 bases, with 13 bases spanning the gap. The CDR3 contains 16 residues. Per the germline V gene, CDR1 is SGHTA and CDR2 is FQGNSA. The CDR3 loop reads CASSLRAGTLNTEAFF. The CDR3 DNA follows: TGTGCCAGCAGCTTACGCGCCGGGACTTTGAACACTGAAGCTTTCTTT.

A few counts support this clone. This rearrangement joins TRBV2 to TRBJ2-4; D might be TRBD2 (6 bases). The CDR3 runs to 12 residues. Trimming shortened V by 7 bases and J by 5 bases, and 9 bases separated the two germline ends. CDR1 and CDR2 (germline): SNHLY, FYNNEI. The CDR3 loop reads CASTGGENIQYF. In DNA, the CDR3 is TGTGCCAGCACCGGAGGGGAAAACATTCAGTACTTC.

The J gene is TRBJ1-1, the V gene TRBV29-1, with D possibly matching TRBD1 (5 bases). Per the germline V gene, CDR1 is SQVTM and CDR2 is ANQGSEA. This CDR3 spans 15 amino acids. The V and J ends lost 7 bases and 6 bases respectively, with 24 bases between them. This CDR3 is CSALPLQGYNAEAFF. The DNA for the CDR3 is TGCAGCGCCCTACCTCTTCAGGGATATAACGCTGAAGCTTTCTTT. The whole variable domain, remainder taken from reference TRBV29-1 and TRBJ1-1, is SAVISQKPSRDICQRGTSLTIQCQVDSQVTMMFWYRQQPGQSLTLIATANQGSEATYESGFVIDKFPISRPNLTFSTLTVSNMSPEDSSIYLCSALPLQGYNAEAFFGQGTRLTVV.

This clone appeared a single time. This CDR3 is also generated by other DNA sequences in the sample. This chain uses TRBV29-1 with TRBJ1-1; perhaps TRBD1 as D (5 bases). V lost 5 bases and J 0 bases, leaving 10 bases between the germline ends. The CDR3 is 13 residues long. Germline lookup yields CDR1 SQVTM and CDR2 ANQGSEA. The CDR3 DNA sequence: TGCAGCGTTTCCGGACACTTGAACACTGAAGCTTTCTTT. Translating it yields CSVSGHLNTEAFF.

CDR3 sequence: CASIIYNRGNEQFF. The CDR3 DNA follows: TGTGCCAGCATCATTTACAACCGGGGAAATGAGCAGTTCTTC. The V and J genes are TRBV25-1 and TRBJ2-1; D may be TRBD2 (5 bases). Germline CDR1 MGHDK, CDR2 SYGVNS. The CDR3 totals 14 residues. The V end was cut by 7 bases, the J end by 7 bases, with 17 bases between.

This chain links TRBV5-1 with TRBJ1-5, with 8 bases lining up with TRBD1. V lost 1 base to trimming and J lost 4 bases; unmatched junction nucleotides: 4. In germline, CDR1 is SGHRS, CDR2 YFSETQ. The CDR3 is made up of 15 amino acids. The DNA for the CDR3 is TGCGCCAGCAGCTTGCAGGGGGCTAGTAATCAGCCCCAGCATTTT. This sequence encodes CASSLQGASNQPQHF.

V is TRBV6-5 and J is TRBJ1-2; 9 bases fit TRBD1. The CDR3 has 14 residues. V lost 10 bases to trimming and J lost 1 base; unmatched junction nucleotides: 7. CDR1 is MNHEY and CDR2 is SVGAGI in the germline V gene. The CDR3 loop is CATSRTGVNYGYTF. DNA of the CDR3: TGTGCCACCTCGCGGACAGGGGTTAACTATGGCTACACCTTC.

This chain links TRBV5-6 with TRBJ2-7, with a possible D match to TRBD1 (5 bases). The CDR3 extends over 13 amino acids. Germline CDR1 is SGHDT and CDR2 is YYEEEE. The germline V and J ends were trimmed by 6 bases and 3 bases, with 13 bases remaining between them. Here the CDR3 DNA reads TGTGCCAGCATCTCCAGGACAAACTACGAGCAGTACTTC. It specifies CASISRTNYEQYF. The variable domain in full, with the rest retrieved from reference TRBV5-6 and TRBJ2-7, is DAGVTQSPTHLIKTRGQQVTLRCSPKSGHDTVSWYQQALGQGPQFIFQYYEEEERQRGNFPDRFSGHQFPNYSSELNVNALLLGDSALYLCASISRTNYEQYFGPGTRLTVT.

This rearrangement joins TRBV4-1 to TRBJ1-2; D unresolved. The V and J ends lost 0 bases and 5 bases respectively, with 13 bases between them. The CDR3 is made up of 15 amino acids. CDR1 and CDR2 (germline): MGHRA, YSYEKL. The DNA for the CDR3 is TGCGCCAGCAGCCAAGAGTCCAGGCAGAAATATGGCTACACCTTC. This translates into CASSQESRQKYGYTF.